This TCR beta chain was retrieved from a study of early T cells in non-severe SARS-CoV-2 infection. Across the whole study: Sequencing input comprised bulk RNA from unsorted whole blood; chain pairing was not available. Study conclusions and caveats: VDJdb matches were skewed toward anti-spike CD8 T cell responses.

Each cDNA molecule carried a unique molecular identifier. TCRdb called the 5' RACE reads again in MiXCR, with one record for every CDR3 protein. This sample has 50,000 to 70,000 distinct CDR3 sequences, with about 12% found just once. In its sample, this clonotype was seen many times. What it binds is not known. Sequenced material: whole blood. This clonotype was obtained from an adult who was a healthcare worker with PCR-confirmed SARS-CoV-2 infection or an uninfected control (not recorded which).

CDR3 in DNA: TGCGCCAGCAGCTTCGGACCCTACAATGAGCAGTTCTTC. This encodes CASSFGPYNEQFF. The chain couples TRBV5-1 to TRBJ2-1; D unresolved. Trimming took off 2 bases at V and 2 bases at J, with 5 bases between the two ends. This CDR3 comprises 13 residues. Germline V lookup: CDR1 SGHRS, CDR2 YFSETQ.